This entry features one T cell receptor beta chain sequence. Antigen specificity is unknown. The data were obtained in a study of shared clonotypes between healthy human individuals. Study-wide findings and caveats: Depth of sequencing was expected to influence donor clonotype sharing.

Repertoires were generated with immunoSEQ multiplex PCR, while TCRdb's copy carries only in-frame clones and drops some. The data contain just under 350,000 clones, around 70% of them seen just once; the ten biggest clones take up 8% to 13%. This CDR3 comprises 14 residues. Per the germline V gene, CDR1 is MNHNS and CDR2 is SASEGT. V trimming: 10 bases; J trimming: 2 bases; junction bases outside the gene matches: 8. Source material: memory CD4+ T cells sorted from blood. Regarding subset: CD45RA-negative fraction. The chain combines TRBV6-1 with TRBJ2-1, with 7 bases aligning to TRBD2. This TCR was sampled from a young man in good health. The CDR3 DNA sequence: TGTGCCACCACTGGACTAGTTACCTACAATGAGCAGTTCTTC. Its translation: CATTGLVTYNEQFF.